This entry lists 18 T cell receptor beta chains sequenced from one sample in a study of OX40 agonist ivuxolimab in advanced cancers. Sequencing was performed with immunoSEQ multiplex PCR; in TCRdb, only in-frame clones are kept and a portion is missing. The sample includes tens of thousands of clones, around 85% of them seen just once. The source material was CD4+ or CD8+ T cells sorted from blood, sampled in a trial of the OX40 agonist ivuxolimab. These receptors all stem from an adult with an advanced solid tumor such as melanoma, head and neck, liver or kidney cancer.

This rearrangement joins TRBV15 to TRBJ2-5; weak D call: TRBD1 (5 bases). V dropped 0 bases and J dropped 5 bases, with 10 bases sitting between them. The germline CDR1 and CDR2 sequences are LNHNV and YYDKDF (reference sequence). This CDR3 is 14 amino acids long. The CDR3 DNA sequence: TGTGCCACCAGCAGAGACAGGGCAGGCGAGACCCAGTACTTC. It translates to CATSRDRAGETQYF. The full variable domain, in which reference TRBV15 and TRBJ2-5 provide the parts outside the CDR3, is DAMVIQNPRYQVTQFGKPVTLSCSQTLNHNVMYWYQQKSSQAPKLLFHYYDKDFNNEADTPDNFQSRRPNTSFCFLDIRSPGLGDTAMYLCATSRDRAGETQYFGPGTRLLVL.

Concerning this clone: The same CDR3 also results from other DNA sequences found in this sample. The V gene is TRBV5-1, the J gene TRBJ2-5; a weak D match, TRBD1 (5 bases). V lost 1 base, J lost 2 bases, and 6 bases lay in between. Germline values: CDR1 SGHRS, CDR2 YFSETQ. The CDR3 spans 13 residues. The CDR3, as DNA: TGCGCCAGCAGCTTGAGGGGTCAAGAGACCCAGTACTTC. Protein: CASSLRGQETQYF.

CDR3 in amino acids: CASGTPNQPQHF. CDR3 DNA: TGTGCCAGCGGAACCCCAAATCAGCCCCAGCATTTT. The genes are TRBV6-6 and TRBJ1-5; D is undetermined. Germline values: CDR1 MNHNY, CDR2 SVGAGI (reference sequence). The CDR3 consists of 12 residues. V was trimmed by 8 bases and J by 4 bases, leaving 9 bases between them.

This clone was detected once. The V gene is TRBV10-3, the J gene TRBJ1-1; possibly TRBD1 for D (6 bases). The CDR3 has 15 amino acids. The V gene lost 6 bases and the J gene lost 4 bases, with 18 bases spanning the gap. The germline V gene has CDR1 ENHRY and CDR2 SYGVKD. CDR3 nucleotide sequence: TGTGCCATCAGCGTGGGGGGCCGAGGGAGCACTGAAGCTTTCTTT. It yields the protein CAISVGGRGSTEAFF.

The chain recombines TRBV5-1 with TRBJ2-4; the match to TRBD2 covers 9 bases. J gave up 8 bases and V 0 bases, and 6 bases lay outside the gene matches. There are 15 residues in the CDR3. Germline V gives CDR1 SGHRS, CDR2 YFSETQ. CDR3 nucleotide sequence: TGCGCCAGCAGCTTGGTGGCGGGGGGGGCGGACATTCAGTACTTC. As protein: CASSLVAGGADIQYF.

The CDR3 sequence is CASSRTTGRHEKLFF. DNA for the CDR3: TGCGCCAGCAGTCGAACTACAGGGAGACATGAAAAACTGTTTTTT. The chain carries TRBV4-3 and TRBJ1-4, with D possibly being TRBD1 (6 bases). V was pared by 6 bases and J by 6 bases, with 17 bases between. The CDR3 is 15 residues long. Germline V CDR1 and CDR2: LGHNA, YSLEER.

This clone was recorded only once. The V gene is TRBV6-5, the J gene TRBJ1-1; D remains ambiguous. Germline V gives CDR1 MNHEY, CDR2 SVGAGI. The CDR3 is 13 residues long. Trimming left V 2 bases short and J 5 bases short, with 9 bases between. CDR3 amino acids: CASSYGVRTEAFF. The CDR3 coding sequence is TGTGCCAGCAGTTACGGGGTAAGGACTGAAGCTTTCTTT.

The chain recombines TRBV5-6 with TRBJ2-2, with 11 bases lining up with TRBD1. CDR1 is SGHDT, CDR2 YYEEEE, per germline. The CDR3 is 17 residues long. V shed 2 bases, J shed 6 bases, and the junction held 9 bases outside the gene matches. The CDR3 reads CASSFRPGQGVSGELFF. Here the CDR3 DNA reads TGTGCCAGCAGCTTTAGACCGGGACAGGGGGTTTCCGGGGAGCTGTTTTTT.

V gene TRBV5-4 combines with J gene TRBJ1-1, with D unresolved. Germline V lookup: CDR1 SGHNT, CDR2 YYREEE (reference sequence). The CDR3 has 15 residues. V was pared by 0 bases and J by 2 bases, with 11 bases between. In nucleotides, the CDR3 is TGTGCCAGCAGCTTGGACGCGACACCCAACACTGAAGCTTTCTTT. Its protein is CASSLDATPNTEAFF.

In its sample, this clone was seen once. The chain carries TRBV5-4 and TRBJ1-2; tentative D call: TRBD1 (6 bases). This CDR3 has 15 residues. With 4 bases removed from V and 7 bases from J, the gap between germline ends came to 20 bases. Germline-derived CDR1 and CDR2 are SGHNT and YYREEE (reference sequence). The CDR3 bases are TGTGCCAGCAGCCCGGATCCGGTGGGGGGCCGTGGCTACACCTTC. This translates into CASSPDPVGGRGYTF.

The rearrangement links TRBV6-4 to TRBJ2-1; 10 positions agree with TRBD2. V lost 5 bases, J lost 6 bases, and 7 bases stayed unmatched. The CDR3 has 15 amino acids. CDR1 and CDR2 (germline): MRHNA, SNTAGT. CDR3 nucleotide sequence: TGTGCCAGCAGTACCCGACTAGCGGGTCTCAATGAGCAGTTCTTC. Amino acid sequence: CASSTRLAGLNEQFF.

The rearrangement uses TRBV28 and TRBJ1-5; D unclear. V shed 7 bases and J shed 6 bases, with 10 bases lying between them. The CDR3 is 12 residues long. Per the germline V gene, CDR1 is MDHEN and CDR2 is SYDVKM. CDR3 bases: TGTGCCAGCACCAAGCCCCTTCAGCCCCAGCATTTT. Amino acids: CASTKPLQPQHF.

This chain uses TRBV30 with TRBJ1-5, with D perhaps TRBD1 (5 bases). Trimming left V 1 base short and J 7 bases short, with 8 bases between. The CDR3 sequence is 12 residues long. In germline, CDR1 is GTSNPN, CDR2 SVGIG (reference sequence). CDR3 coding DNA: TGTGCCTGGAGTGGGGGGATACAGCCCCAGCATTTT. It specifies CAWSGGIQPQHF.

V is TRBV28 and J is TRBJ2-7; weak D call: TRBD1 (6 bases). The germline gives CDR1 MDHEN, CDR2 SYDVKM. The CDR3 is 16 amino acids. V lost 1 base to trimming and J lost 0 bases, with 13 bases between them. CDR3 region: CASSLFGQGNSYEQYF. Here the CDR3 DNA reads TGTGCCAGCAGTTTATTTGGTCAGGGGAACTCCTACGAGCAGTACTTC.

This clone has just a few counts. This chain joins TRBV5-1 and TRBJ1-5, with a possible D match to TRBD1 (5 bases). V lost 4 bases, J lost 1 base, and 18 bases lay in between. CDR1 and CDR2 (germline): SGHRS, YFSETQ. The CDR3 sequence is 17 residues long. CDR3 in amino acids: CASSPPWNWGSNQPQHF. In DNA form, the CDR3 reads TGCGCCAGCAGCCCTCCGTGGAACTGGGGGAGCAATCAGCCCCAGCATTTT.

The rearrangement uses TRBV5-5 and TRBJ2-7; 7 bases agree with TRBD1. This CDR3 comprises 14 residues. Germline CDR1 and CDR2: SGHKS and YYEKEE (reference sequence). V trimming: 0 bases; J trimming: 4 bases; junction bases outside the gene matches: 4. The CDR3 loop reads CASSLEWTGYEQYF. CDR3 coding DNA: TGTGCCAGCAGCTTGGAATGGACAGGTTACGAGCAGTACTTC.

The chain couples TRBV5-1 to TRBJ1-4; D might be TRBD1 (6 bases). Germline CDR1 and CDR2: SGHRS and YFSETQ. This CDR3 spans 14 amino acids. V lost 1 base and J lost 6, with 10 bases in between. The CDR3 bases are TGCGCCAGCAGCTTGACGGGGGCATATGAAAAACTGTTTTTT. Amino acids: CASSLTGAYEKLFF.

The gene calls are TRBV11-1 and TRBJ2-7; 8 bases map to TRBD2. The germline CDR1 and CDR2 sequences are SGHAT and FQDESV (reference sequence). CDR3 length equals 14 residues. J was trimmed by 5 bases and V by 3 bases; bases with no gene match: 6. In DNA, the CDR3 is TGTGCCAGCAGCTTTTTCCAGCGGGGGAACGAGCAGTACTTC. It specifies CASSFFQRGNEQYF.